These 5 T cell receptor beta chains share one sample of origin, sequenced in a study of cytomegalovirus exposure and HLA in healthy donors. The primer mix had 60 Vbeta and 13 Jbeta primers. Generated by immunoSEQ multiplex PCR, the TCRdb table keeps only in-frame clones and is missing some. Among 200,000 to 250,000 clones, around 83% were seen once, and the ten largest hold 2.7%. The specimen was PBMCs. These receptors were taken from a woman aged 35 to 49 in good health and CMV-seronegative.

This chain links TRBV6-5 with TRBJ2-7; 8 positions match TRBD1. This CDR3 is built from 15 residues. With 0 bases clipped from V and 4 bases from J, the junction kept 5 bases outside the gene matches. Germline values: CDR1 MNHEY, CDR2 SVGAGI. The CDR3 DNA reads TGTGCCAGCAGTTACTCGGGCAGGGGGCGGTACGAGCAGTACTTC. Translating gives CASSYSGRGRYEQYF.

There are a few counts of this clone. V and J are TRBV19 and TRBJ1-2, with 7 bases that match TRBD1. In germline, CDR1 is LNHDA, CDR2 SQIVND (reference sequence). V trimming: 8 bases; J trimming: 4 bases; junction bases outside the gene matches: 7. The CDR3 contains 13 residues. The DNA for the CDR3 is TGTGCCAGTGGTTCAACAGGGGCCTATGGCTACACCTTC. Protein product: CASGSTGAYGYTF. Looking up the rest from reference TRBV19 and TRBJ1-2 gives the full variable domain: DGGITQSPKYLFRKEGQNVTLSCEQNLNHDAMYWYRQDPGQGLRLIYYSQIVNDFQKGDIAEGYSVSREKKESFPLTVTSAQKNPTAFYLCASGSTGAYGYTFGSGTRLTVV.

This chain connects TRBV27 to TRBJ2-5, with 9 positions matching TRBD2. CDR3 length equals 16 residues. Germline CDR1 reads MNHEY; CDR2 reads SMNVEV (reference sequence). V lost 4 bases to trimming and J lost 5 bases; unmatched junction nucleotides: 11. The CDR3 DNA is TGTGCCAGCAGTTCGACTAGCGGAGGAAGAAGGGAGACCCAGTACTTC. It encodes CASSSTSGGRRETQYF.

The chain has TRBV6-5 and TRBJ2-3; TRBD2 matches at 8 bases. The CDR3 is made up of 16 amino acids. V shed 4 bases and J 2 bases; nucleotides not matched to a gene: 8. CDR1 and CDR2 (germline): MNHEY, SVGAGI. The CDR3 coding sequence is TGTGCCAGCAGTTCGTCCATTAGCGGGGCCACAGATACGCAGTATTTT. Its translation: CASSSSISGATDTQYF.

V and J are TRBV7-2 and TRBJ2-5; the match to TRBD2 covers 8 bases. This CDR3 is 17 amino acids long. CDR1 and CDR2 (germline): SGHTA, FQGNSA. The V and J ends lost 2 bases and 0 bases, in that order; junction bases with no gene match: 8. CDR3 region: CASSLNPAGVDQETQYF. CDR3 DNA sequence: TGTGCCAGCAGCTTAAATCCAGCGGGAGTGGACCAAGAGACCCAGTACTTC.